One sample yielded the 15 T cell receptor beta chains listed below, sequenced in a study of identical twins. TCRdb ran MiXCR on the 5' RACE reads and lists one entry per CDR3 protein. Among 540,000 or so distinct CDR3 sequences, about a fifth were seen once, and the ten largest hold more than 0.4%. The same sample was also studied in work on yellow fever vaccine responses in identical twins.

Sequenced: CD4+ T cells sorted from blood. Every receptor here comes from a woman younger than 35 in good health.

This clonotype has more than one count but fewer than ten. The chain employs TRBV7-6 and TRBJ2-2; tentatively, D is TRBD2 (5 bases). CDR3 length: 19 residues. V gave up 1 base and J gave up 4 bases, with 22 bases separating them. Per germline, CDR1 SGHVS and CDR2 FNYEAQ. The CDR3 loop reads CASSLETPGSGKGTGELFF. The CDR3 DNA reads as TGTGCCAGCAGCTTAGAAACTCCGGGGTCCGGGAAGGGCACCGGGGAGCTGTTTTTT. The full variable domain, its missing parts supplied by reference TRBV7-6 and TRBJ2-2, is GAGVSQSPRYKVTKRGQDVALRCDPISGHVSLYWYRQALGQGPEFLTYFNYEAQQDKSGLPNDRFSAERPEGSISTLTIQRTEQRDSAMYRCASSLETPGSGKGTGELFFGEGSRLTVL.

J is TRBJ2-3 and V is TRBV25-1; 9 nucleotides align to TRBD2. The CDR3 sequence is 12 residues long. Germline-derived CDR1 and CDR2 are MGHDK and SYGVNS. The junction had 1 base not matched to a gene; V was cut back by 9 bases and J by 3 bases. CDR3 protein: CASGLATDTQYF. The CDR3 nucleotides read TGTGCCAGTGGACTAGCGACAGATACGCAGTATTTT.

The rearrangement links TRBV2 to TRBJ2-3; a weak D match, TRBD2 (6 bases). V lost 4 bases and J 5 bases, leaving 16 bases between the germline ends. There are 15 residues in the CDR3. Germline CDR1 and CDR2: SNHLY and FYNNEI. Written as DNA, the CDR3 is TGTGCCAGCAGTGGATACCGGGAGCGTAAAGATACGCAGTATTTT. Encoded protein: CASSGYRERKDTQYF. Full variable domain (outside the CDR3, taken from reference TRBV2 and TRBJ2-3): EPEVTQTPSHQVTQMGQEVILRCVPISNHLYFYWYRQILGQKVEFLVSFYNNEISEKSEIFDDQFSVERPDGSNFTLKIRSTKLEDSAMYFCASSGYRERKDTQYFGPGTRLTVL.

J is TRBJ2-1 and V is TRBV20-1; D is possibly TRBD2 (6 bases). Trimming left V 3 bases short and J 10 bases short, with 10 bases between. CDR1 and CDR2 from the germline V gene are DFQATT and SNEGSKA (reference sequence). CDR3 size: 11 residues. The CDR3, as DNA: TGCAGTGCTAGTGGCCGGGAGGAGCAGTTCTTC. This codes for CSASGREEQFF.

This chain connects TRBV7-2 to TRBJ2-2, with 11 positions matching TRBD2. CDR1 is SGHTA and CDR2 is FQGNSA in the germline V gene. V shed 7 bases, J shed 7 bases, and the junction held 5 bases outside the gene matches. The CDR3 totals 14 residues. The CDR3 loop is CASTSGGRFGELFF. In nucleotides, the CDR3 is TGTGCCAGCACTAGCGGGGGGCGTTTCGGGGAGCTGTTTTTT.

This clonotype was seen a handful of times. This sequence joins TRBV5-1 and TRBJ2-2; the D is unclear. Per germline, CDR1 SGHRS and CDR2 YFSETQ. There are 13 residues in the CDR3. CDR3 sequence (DNA): TGCGCATCACAAGGGAAGAACACCGGGGAGCTGTTTTTT. Residues: CASQGKNTGELFF.

Within the sample, this clonotype is medium-sized. This sequence joins TRBV14 and TRBJ2-3; D gene uncertain. This CDR3 has 13 residues. Trimming pared 2 bases from V and 4 bases from J, leaving 7 bases between. The germline V gene encodes CDR1 SGHDN and CDR2 FVKESK. CDR3 protein: CASSQFLADTQYF. CDR3 sequence (DNA): TGTGCCAGCAGCCAATTTCTGGCAGATACGCAGTATTTT.

The rearrangement links TRBV2 to TRBJ1-1, with 11 bases that match TRBD1. Germline-derived CDR1 and CDR2 are SNHLY and FYNNEI. V lost 7 bases and J lost 7; bases outside the gene matches: 5. CDR3 size: 13 residues. CDR3 sequence (DNA): TGTGCCAGCACCGGACAGGGGGCGATTGAAGCTTTCTTT. It is translated as CASTGQGAIEAFF.

This clonotype was recorded at least ten times. The chain couples TRBV6-5 to TRBJ1-6, with D perhaps TRBD1 (6 bases). CDR1 is MNHEY and CDR2 is SVGAGI in the germline V gene. The V and J ends lost 6 bases and 7 bases respectively, with 7 bases between them. The CDR3 covers 12 residues. The CDR3 nucleotides are TGTGCCAGCAGACAGGGAAATTCACCCCTCCACTTT. Protein sequence: CASRQGNSPLHF.

In this sample, this clonotype turned up a few times. V gene TRBV6-1 combines with J gene TRBJ1-1; D is possibly TRBD1 (5 bases). The germline V gene has CDR1 MNHNS and CDR2 SASEGT. This CDR3 spans 14 amino acids. V was pared by 5 bases and J by 1 base, with 11 bases between. CDR3 nucleotides: TGTGCCAGCAGTAGGACCGGACAGAACACTGAAGCTTTCTTT. It translates to CASSRTGQNTEAFF.

This clonotype has a handful of counts. The rearrangement uses TRBV4-1 and TRBJ1-1; D is possibly TRBD1 (5 bases). Germline V lookup: CDR1 MGHRA, CDR2 YSYEKL. Trimming took off 4 bases at V and 0 bases at J, with 12 bases between the two ends. CDR3 length: 15 amino acids. The CDR3 DNA reads as TGCGCCAGCAGCCTCCAGACAGACATGAACACTGAAGCTTTCTTT. It is translated as CASSLQTDMNTEAFF.

This sequence joins TRBV12-3 or TRBV12-4 and TRBJ2-2; D uncertain. The CDR3 is 14 amino acids. V was trimmed by 5 bases and J by 1 base, leaving 8 bases between them. The CDR3 DNA sequence: TGTGCCAGCAGTACAACAGAGAACACCGGGGAGCTGTTTTTT. This codes for CASSTTENTGELFF.

This chain joins TRBV3-1 and TRBJ2-7, with 7 bases aligning to TRBD2. The CDR3 loop spans 15 amino acids. Germline V CDR1 and CDR2: LGHDT, YNNKEL (reference sequence). The J segment lost 5 bases and the V segment lost 1 base, leaving 8 bases of the junction unmatched. CDR3 residues: CASSQGWQGGNEQYF. CDR3 in DNA: TGTGCCAGCAGCCAAGGATGGCAGGGAGGGAACGAGCAGTACTTC.

The CDR3 here is CASSLETGVGYTF. CDR3 nucleotide sequence: TGTGCCAGCAGCTTAGAGACAGGGGTTGGCTACACCTTC. V gene TRBV7-9 combines with J gene TRBJ1-2; 8 bases fit TRBD1. This CDR3 comprises 13 residues. Germline lookup yields CDR1 SEHNR and CDR2 FQNEAQ (reference sequence). The V segment lost 1 base and the J segment 7 bases; nucleotides outside the gene matches: 2.

This chain joins TRBV19 and TRBJ1-1; D is possibly TRBD1 (5 bases). There are 14 residues in the CDR3. Germline assignment: CDR1 LNHDA and CDR2 SQIVND (reference sequence). V lost 5 bases and J 1 base, leaving 11 bases between the germline ends. The CDR3 nucleotides read TGTGCCAGTAGTGAGACAGTCACGAACACTGAAGCTTTCTTT. It is translated as CASSETVTNTEAFF. The full variable domain, rest sourced from reference TRBV19 and TRBJ1-1, is DGGITQSPKYLFRKEGQNVTLSCEQNLNHDAMYWYRQDPGQGLRLIYYSQIVNDFQKGDIAEGYSVSREKKESFPLTVTSAQKNPTAFYLCASSETVTNTEAFFGQGTRLTVV.